This T cell receptor (beta chain) appears in the sequencing data of a study of read filtering for tumor transcriptome and immune sequencing. Study overall: Among patients, approximately 17 were male and 15 or so female, aged 47 to 80 (mean around 68).

This CDR3 is 15 amino acids long. Trimming took off 2 bases at V and 2 bases at J, with 14 bases between the two ends. Per the germline V gene, CDR1 is DFQATT and CDR2 is SNEGSKA (reference sequence). The library was built from about 400 ng RNA with molecular barcoded adaptors for alpha/delta and beta/gamma chains. TCRdb reanalysed the reads using MiXCR and keeps one entry per CDR3 protein. In the table there are fewer than 30,000 distinct CDR3 sequences, approximately 23% of which are singletons. Notes on the study in general: Correlation between methods rose after single-read clonotypes were removed. About 80% of IR-seq clonotypes had one read, totaling roughly 3.5% of reads; RNA-seq: approximately 73% and 42%.

This clonotype occurred many times. Its specificity is unknown. At the time of active disease, bone marrow was collected from every patient. Input material: a population of CD138-negative cells sorted from bone marrow. This receptor was taken from a donor at least 40 years old with multiple myeloma. This chain uses TRBV20-1 with TRBJ2-3; D is possibly TRBD2 (5 bases). The CDR3 region is CSARKTNPPTDTQYF. In DNA, the CDR3 is TGCAGTGCTAGAAAGACTAACCCCCCCACAGATACGCAGTATTTT.